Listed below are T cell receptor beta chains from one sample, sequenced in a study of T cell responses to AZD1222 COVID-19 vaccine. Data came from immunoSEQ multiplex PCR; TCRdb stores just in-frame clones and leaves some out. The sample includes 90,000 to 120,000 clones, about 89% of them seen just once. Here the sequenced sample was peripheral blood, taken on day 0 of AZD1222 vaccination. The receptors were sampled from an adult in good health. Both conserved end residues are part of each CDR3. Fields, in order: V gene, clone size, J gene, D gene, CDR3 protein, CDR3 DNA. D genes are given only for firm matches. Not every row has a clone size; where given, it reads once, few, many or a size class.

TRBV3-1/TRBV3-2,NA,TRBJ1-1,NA,CASSHAGMNTEAFF,TGTGCCAGCAGCCATGCAGGCATGAACACTGAAGCTTTCTTT
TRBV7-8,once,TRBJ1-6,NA,CASSLDNSPLHF,TGTGCCAGCAGCTTAGATAATTCACCCCTCCACTTT
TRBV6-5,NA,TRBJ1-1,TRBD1,CASSLGDRDGRTEAFF,TGTGCCAGCAGTTTGGGGGACAGGGACGGACGCACTGAAGCTTTCTTT
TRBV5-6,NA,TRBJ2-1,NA,CASSLGQNSYNEQFF,TGTGCCAGCAGCCTGGGACAAAACTCCTACAATGAGCAGTTCTTC
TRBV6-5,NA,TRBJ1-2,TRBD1,CASRQTGNYGYTF,TGTGCCAGCAGACAGACAGGGAACTATGGCTACACCTTC
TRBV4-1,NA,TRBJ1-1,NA,CASSQGWKGTEAFF,TGCGCCAGCAGCCAAGGTTGGAAGGGCACTGAAGCTTTCTTT
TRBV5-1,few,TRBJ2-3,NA,CASSLSLTGSGTDTQYF,TGCGCCAGCAGCTTATCTCTTACGGGGTCGGGCACAGATACGCAGTATTTT
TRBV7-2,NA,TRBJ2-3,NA,CASSLATGTDTQYF,TGTGCCAGCAGCTTAGCGACGGGCACAGATACGCAGTATTTT
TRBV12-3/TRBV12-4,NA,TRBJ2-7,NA,CASNNRGYGEQYF,TGTGCCAGCAACAACCGGGGTTATGGAGAGCAGTACTTC
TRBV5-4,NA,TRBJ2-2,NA,CASSRNTGELFF,TGTGCCAGCAGCCGGAACACCGGGGAGCTGTTTTTT
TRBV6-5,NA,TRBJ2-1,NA,CADAGRNEQFF,TGTGCCGACGCAGGACGGAATGAGCAGTTCTTC
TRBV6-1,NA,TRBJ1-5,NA,CASSEEGMGNQPQHF,TGTGCCAGCAGTGAGGAGGGAATGGGGAATCAGCCCCAGCATTTT
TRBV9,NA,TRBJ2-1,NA,CASSVAGGGMPNEQFF,TGTGCCAGCAGCGTAGCCGGCGGGGGCATGCCGAATGAGCAGTTCTTC
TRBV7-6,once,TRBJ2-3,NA,CASSSGNNLNTDTQYF,TGTGCCAGCAGCTCCGGTAACAATCTAAACACAGATACGCAGTATTTT
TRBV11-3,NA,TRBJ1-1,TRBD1,CASSLGQGTGATEAFF,TGTGCCAGCAGCTTAGGGCAGGGGACAGGGGCGACTGAAGCTTTCTTT
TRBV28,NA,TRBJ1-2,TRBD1,CASSSPPGQGRDGYTF,TGTGCCAGCAGTTCTCCTCCGGGACAGGGAAGAGATGGCTACACCTTC
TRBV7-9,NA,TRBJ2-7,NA,CASSLPGTPYEQYF,TGTGCCAGCAGCTTACCCGGGACACCCTACGAGCAGTACTTC
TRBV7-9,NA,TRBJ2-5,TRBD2,CASSSGAAGTTQETQYF,TGTGCCAGCAGCTCCGGGGCGGCAGGGACTACCCAAGAGACCCAGTACTTC
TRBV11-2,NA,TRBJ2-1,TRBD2,CASSRPGLAYNEQFF,TGTGCCAGCAGCCGCCCGGGACTAGCATACAATGAGCAGTTCTTC
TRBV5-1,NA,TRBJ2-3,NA,CASSLSDYARGTDTQYF,TGCGCCAGCAGCTTGTCCGACTACGCCAGGGGCACAGATACGCAGTATTTT
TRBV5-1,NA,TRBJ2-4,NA,CASSLGTKNIQYF,TGCGCCAGCAGCTTGGGAACCAAAAACATTCAGTACTTC
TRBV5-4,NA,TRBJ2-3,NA,CASSLGAGARTDTQYF,TGTGCCAGCAGCTTGGGGGCGGGGGCTCGCACAGATACGCAGTATTTT
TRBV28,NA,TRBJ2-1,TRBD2,CASSSLGLAVEQFF,TGTGCCAGCAGTTCCTTGGGACTAGCGGTTGAGCAGTTCTTC
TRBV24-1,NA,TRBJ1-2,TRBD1,CATRGDRDGYTF,TGTGCCACCAGAGGTGACAGGGACGGCTACACCTTC
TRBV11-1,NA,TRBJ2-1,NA,CASSSGLDSYQFF,TGTGCCAGCAGCTCAGGGTTAGACAGCTACCAGTTCTTC
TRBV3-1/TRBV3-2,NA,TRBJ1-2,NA,CASSQVTGLNYGYTF,TGTGCCAGCAGCCAAGTAACAGGGCTCAACTATGGCTACACCTTC
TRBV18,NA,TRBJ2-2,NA,CASSRYGTQNTGELFF,TGTGCCAGCTCACGATACGGGACTCAGAACACCGGGGAGCTGTTTTTT
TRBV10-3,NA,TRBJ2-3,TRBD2,CAIRPRLAGVGDTQYF,TGTGCCATCAGGCCGAGACTAGCGGGAGTGGGAGATACGCAGTATTTT
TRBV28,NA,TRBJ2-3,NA,CASSTATGHQHKYF,TGTGCCAGCAGTACGGCCACAGGTCACCAGCACAAGTATTTT
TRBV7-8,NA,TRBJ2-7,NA,CASQTLGGRIYEQYF,TGTGCCAGCCAAACCCTAGGGGGGCGGATCTACGAGCAGTACTTC
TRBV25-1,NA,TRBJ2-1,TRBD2,CASSQRESEQFF,TGTGCCAGCAGTCAGCGGGAGAGTGAGCAGTTCTTC
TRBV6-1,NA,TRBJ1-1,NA,CASSEFGGRIANTEAFF,TGTGCCAGCAGTGAATTTGGGGGGAGAATCGCGAACACTGAAGCTTTCTTT
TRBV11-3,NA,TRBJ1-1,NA,CASSLVPDTEAFF,TGTGCCAGCAGCTTAGTCCCCGACACTGAAGCTTTCTTT